One and the same sample provided the 5 T cell receptor beta chains below, sequenced in a study of technical replicates of blood from a few donors. Profiled with immunoSEQ multiplex PCR; TCRdb holds only in-frame clones, not every one. The sample lists roughly 69,000 clones; approximately 97% were seen once. Input material: T cells isolated from PBMCs. The receptors here all came from a human donor in good health.

This clone has just one count. The chain combines TRBV4-2 with TRBJ1-5, with TRBD1 as a possible D gene (5 bases). The V end lost 1 base, the J end lost 2 bases, and 12 bases lay between the germline ends. There are 16 residues in the CDR3. Germline V gene sequence: CDR1 LGHNA, CDR2 YNFKEQ. This CDR3 is CASSQAREWGNQPQHF. In DNA form, the CDR3 reads TGTGCCAGCAGCCAAGCCAGGGAATGGGGCAATCAGCCCCAGCATTTT.

This chain links TRBV9 with TRBJ2-5; no definite D call. The CDR3 is 14 residues long. The V end lost 1 base, the J end lost 3 bases, and 10 bases lay between the germline ends. Germline V gives CDR1 SGDLS, CDR2 YYNGEE. CDR3 nucleotide sequence: TGTGCCAGCAGCGTACACGGCAGCGAAGAGACCCAGTACTTC. Its protein product is CASSVHGSEETQYF.

The genes are TRBV9 and TRBJ2-3; possible D gene TRBD1, 6 bases. From germline, CDR1 is SGDLS and CDR2 YYNGEE. The V end was cut by 4 bases, the J end by 5 bases, with 17 bases between. The CDR3 covers 15 residues. The CDR3 bases are TGTGCCAGCAGCCCGGGAACAGGGCTATTAGATACGCAGTATTTT. Residues: CASSPGTGLLDTQYF.

The CDR3 region has the DNA TGCGCCAGCAGCCAGTTGCCGAGTCTAGCGGGCACCGGGGAGCTGTTTTTT. Protein product: CASSQLPSLAGTGELFF. The J gene is TRBJ2-2, the V gene TRBV4-1, with 8 bases that match TRBD2. After removal of 3 bases from V and 4 bases from J, the junction contained 10 bases not matched to a gene. CDR1 MGHRA and CDR2 YSYEKL come from the germline V gene. The CDR3 runs 17 residues.

The CDR3, as DNA: TGTGCCAGCAGGGCGCAGGGCGAGCCCGGCTACACCTTC. Translated: CASRAQGEPGYTF. This chain links TRBV9 with TRBJ1-2, with D perhaps matching TRBD1 (5 bases). Trimming removed 5 bases at V and 8 bases at J, with 16 bases between. Looked up from germline, CDR1 is SGDLS and CDR2 is YYNGEE. The CDR3 runs to 13 residues.